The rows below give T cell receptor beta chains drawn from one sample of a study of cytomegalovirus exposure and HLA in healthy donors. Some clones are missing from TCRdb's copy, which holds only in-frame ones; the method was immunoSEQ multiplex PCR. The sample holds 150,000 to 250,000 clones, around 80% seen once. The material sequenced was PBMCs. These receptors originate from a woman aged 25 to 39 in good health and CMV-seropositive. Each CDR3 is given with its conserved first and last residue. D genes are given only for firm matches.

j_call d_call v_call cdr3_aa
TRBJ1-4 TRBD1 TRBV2 CASSNKKTGVFEKLFF
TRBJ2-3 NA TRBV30 CAWGERSDTQYF
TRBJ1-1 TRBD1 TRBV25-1 CASSFMTGGGEAFF
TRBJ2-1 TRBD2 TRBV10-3 CASLEERGGVGHEQFF
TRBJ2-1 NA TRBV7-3 CASSLGLGVQFF
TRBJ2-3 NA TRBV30 CAWSVTSKWPDTQYF
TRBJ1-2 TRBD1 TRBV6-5 CASSPTGVYGYTF
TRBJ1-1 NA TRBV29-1 CSVQGLIWNTEAFF
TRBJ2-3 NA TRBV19 CASTQARGTDTQYF
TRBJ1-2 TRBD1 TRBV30 CAWSFHQPGQGDGYTF
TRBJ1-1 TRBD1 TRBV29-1 CSVEDRGLVPEAFF
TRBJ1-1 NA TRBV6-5 CASMRIWNTEAFF
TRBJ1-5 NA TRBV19 CASSISGRQLSLGPQHF
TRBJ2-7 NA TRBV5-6 CASSLGGVPSEQYF
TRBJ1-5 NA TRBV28 CASSHSQGSQPQHF
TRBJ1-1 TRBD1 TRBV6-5 CASRRKDRLNTEAFF
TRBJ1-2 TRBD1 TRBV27 CASSFGTGGGNYGYTF
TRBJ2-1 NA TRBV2 CASSETGEQFF
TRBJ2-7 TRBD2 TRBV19 CASSPPRGDLYVEQYF
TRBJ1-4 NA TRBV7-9 CASNRELGEKLFF
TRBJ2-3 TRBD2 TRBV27 CASSFRLAGGPKATDTQYF
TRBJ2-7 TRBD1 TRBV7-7 CASSLGQGDYEQYF
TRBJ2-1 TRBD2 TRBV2 CASSEVLAGGGKQFF
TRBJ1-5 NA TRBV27 CASSRTVSNQPQHF
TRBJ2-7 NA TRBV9 CASSPGTLYEQYF
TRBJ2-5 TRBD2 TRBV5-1 CASSSHGTSGSGETQYF
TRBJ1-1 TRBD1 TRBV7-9 CASRGGNTEAFF
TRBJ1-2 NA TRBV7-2 CASSLAQGLDGYTF
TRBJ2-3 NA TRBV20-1 CSALLADTQYF
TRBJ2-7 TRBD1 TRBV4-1 CASSLTGDLGEQYF
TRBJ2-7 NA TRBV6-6 CASSYSRGWYEQYF
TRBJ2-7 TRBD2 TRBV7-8 CASSFGPGGKVRSTLYEQYF
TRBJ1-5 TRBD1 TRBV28 CASSVDRGGSQPQHF
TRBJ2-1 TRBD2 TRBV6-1 CATPRTSGSAGEQFF
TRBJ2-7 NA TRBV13 CASSFRQQGSYEQYF
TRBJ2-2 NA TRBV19 CASSIEGRTGELFF
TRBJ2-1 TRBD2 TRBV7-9 CASSLPSGYSYNEQFF
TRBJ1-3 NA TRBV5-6 CASSAGPNSGNTIYF
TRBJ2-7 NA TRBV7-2 CASSLNGIHEQYF
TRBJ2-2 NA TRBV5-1 CASSGQATNTGELFF
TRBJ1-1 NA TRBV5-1 CASSSGLTNTEAFF
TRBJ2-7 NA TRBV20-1 CSATSAYEQYF
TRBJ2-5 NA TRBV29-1 CSVTGSKETQYF
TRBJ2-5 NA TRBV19 CASTPRPGWVETQYF
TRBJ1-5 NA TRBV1 CTSSPSDQHF
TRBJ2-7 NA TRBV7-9 CASSLIRSSYEQYF
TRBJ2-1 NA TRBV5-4 CASSLTGEQFF
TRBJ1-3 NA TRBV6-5 CASSYSRPGAGNTIYF